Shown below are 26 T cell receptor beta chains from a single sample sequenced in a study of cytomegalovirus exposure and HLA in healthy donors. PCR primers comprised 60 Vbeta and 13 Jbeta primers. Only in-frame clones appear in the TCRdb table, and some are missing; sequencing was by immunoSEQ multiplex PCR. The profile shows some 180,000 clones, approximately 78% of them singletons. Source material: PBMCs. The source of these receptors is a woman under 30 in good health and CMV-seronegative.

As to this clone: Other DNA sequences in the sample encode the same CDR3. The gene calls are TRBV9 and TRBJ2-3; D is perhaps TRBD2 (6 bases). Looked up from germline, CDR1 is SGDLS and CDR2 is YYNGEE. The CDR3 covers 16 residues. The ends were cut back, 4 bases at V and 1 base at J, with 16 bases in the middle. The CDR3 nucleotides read TGTGCCAGCAGCTCCCAAAGGGACTTGGGCACAGATACGCAGTATTTT. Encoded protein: CASSSQRDLGTDTQYF.

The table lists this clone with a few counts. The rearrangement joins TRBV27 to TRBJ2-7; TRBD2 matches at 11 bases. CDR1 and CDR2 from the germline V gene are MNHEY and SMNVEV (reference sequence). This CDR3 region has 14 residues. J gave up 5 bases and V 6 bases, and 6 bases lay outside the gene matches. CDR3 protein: CASRLAGARDEQYF. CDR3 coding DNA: TGTGCCAGCAGACTAGCGGGAGCGCGGGACGAGCAGTACTTC.

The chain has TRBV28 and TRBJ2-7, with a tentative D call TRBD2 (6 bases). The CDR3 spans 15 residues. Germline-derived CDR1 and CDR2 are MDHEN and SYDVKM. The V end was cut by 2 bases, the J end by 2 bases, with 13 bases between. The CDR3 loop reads CASSLGGFGTYEQYF. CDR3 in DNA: TGTGCCAGCAGTTTAGGGGGGTTTGGCACCTACGAGCAGTACTTC.

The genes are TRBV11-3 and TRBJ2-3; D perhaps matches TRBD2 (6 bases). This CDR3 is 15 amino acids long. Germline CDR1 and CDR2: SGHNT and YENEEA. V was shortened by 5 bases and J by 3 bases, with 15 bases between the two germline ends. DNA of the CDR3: TGTGCCAGCAGCCCTAGACTAGTTCGAACAGATACGCAGTATTTT. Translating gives CASSPRLVRTDTQYF.

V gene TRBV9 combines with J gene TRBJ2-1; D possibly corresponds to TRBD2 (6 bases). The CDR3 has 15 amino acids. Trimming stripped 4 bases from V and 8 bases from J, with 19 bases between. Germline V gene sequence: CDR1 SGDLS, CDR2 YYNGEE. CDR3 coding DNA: TGTGCCAGCAGCCCCGGGACTGGCCTCGGCGATGAGCAGTTCTTC. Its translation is CASSPGTGLGDEQFF. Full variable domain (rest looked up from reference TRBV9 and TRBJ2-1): DSGVTQTPKHLITATGQRVTLRCSPRSGDLSVYWYQQSLDQGLQFLIQYYNGEERAKGNILERFSAQQFPDLHSELNLSSLELGDSALYFCASSPGTGLGDEQFFGPGTRLTVL.

For the CDR3, the DNA is TGTGCCAGCAGCTTCTCGAGTGAGACGCAGTATTTT. It specifies CASSFSSETQYF. This chain joins TRBV11-3 and TRBJ2-3, with no clear D. CDR1 is SGHNT and CDR2 is YENEEA in the germline V gene. Between the trimmed V and J ends, which lost 3 bases and 9 bases, there was a span of 10 bases. This CDR3 has 12 residues.

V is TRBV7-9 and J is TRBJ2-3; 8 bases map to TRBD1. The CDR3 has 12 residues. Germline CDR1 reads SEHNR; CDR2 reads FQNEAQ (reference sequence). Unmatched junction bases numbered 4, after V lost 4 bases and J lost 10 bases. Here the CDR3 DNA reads TGTGCCAGCAGCTACGGACAGGGCTCGCAGTATTTT. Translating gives CASSYGQGSQYF.

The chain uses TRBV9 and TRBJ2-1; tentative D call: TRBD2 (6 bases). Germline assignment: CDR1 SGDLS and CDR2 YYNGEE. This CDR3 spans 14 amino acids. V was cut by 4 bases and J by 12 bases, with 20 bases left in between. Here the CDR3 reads CASSTTDYTMRQFF. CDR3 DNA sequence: TGTGCCAGCAGCACGACGGACTATACAATGAGGCAGTTCTTC.

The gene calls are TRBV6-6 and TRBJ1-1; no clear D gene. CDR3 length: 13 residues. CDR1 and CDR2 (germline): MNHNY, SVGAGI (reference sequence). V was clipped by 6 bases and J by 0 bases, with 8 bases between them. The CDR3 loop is CASSRTVNTEAFF. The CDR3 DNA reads TGTGCCAGCAGCCGTACAGTGAACACTGAAGCTTTCTTT.

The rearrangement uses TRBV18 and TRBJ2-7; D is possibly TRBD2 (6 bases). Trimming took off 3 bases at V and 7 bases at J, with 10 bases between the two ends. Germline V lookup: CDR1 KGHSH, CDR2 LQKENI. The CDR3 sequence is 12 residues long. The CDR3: CASSPRLGEQYF. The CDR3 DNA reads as TGTGCCAGCTCACCCCGACTAGGTGAGCAGTACTTC.

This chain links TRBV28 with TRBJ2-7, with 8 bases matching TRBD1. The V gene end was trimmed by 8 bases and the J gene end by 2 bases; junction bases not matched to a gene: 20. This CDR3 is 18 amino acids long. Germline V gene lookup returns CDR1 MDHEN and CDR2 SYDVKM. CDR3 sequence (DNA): TGTGCCAGCTCCTCCCCGAATGGACAGGGCCAAATTCCCTACGAGCAGTACGTC. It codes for CASSSPNGQGQIPYEQYV.

CDR3 nucleotide sequence: TGTGCCAGCAGCCAAGACTGGGTAGCGGGAGAAGGGTCTAAAGAGACCCAGTACTTC. Translating gives CASSQDWVAGEGSKETQYF. The chain employs TRBV14 and TRBJ2-5, with 9 bases that match TRBD2. From germline, CDR1 is SGHDN and CDR2 FVKESK. V trimming: 0 bases; J trimming: 3 bases; junction bases outside the gene matches: 14. CDR3 length: 19 amino acids.

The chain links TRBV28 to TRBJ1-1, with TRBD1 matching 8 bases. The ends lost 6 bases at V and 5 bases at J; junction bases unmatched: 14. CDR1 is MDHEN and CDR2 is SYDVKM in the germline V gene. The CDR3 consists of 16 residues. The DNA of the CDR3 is TGTGCCAGCAGACTCAACGTCCAGGGGGCGCGGACTGAAGCTTTCTTT. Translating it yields CASRLNVQGARTEAFF.

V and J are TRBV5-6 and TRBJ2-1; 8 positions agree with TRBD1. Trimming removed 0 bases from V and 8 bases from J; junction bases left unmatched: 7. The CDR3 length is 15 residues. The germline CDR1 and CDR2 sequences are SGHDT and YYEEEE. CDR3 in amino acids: CASSLVRQGPYEQFF. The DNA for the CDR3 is TGTGCCAGCAGCTTGGTGAGACAGGGGCCTTATGAGCAGTTCTTC.

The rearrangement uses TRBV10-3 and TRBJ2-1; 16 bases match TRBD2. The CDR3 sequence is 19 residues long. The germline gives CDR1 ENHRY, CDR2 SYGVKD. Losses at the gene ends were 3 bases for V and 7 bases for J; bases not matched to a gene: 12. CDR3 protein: CAISDGPGLAGGHRNEQFF. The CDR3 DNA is TGTGCCATCAGTGATGGGCCGGGACTAGCGGGAGGGCACAGGAATGAGCAGTTCTTC.

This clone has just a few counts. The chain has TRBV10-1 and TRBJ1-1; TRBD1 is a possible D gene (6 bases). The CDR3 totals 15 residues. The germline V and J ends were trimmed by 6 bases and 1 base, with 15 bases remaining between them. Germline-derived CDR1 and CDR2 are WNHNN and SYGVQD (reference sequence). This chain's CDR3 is CASSLGGGPNTEAFF. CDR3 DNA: TGCGCCAGCAGCCTCGGGGGGGGCCCGAACACTGAAGCTTTCTTT.

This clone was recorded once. The CDR3 loop reads CASRLQGDTQYF. CDR3 nucleotide sequence: TGTGCCAGCAGGCTTCAGGGAGATACGCAGTATTTT. The rearrangement joins TRBV2 to TRBJ2-3; D may be TRBD1 (5 bases). Germline CDR1 and CDR2: SNHLY and FYNNEI. CDR3 length: 12 amino acids. V was cut by 6 bases and J by 5 bases, with 9 bases left in between.

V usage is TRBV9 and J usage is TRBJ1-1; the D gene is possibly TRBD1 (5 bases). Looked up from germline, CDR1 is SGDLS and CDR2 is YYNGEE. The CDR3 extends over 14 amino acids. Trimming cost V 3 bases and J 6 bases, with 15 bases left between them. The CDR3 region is CASSEGPRVSEAFF. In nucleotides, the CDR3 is TGTGCCAGCAGCGAGGGGCCCAGGGTATCTGAAGCTTTCTTT.

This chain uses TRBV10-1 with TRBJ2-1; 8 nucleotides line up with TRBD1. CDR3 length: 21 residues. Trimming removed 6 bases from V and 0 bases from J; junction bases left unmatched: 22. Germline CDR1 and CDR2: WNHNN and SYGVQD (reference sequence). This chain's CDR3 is CASSADTDLTGTGFSYNEQFF. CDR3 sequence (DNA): TGCGCCAGCAGCGCGGACACCGACTTGACCGGGACAGGTTTCTCCTACAATGAGCAGTTCTTC.

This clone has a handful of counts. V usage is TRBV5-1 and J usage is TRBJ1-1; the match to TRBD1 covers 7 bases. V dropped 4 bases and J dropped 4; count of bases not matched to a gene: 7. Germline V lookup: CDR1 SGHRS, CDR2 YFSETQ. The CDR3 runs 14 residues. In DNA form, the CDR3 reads TGCGCCAGCAGCCCACAGGGGAAGGGCACTGAAGCTTTCTTT. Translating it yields CASSPQGKGTEAFF.

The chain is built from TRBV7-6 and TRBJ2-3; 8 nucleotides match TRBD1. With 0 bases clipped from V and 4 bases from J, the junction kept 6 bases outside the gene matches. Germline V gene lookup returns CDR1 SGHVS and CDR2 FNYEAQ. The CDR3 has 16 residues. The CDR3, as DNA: TGTGCCAGCAGCTTAGCCCCACAGGGGGACCCAGATACGCAGTATTTT. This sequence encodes CASSLAPQGDPDTQYF.

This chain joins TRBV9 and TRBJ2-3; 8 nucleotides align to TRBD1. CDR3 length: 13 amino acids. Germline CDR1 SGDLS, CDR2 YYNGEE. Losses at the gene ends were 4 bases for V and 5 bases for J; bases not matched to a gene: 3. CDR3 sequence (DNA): TGTGCCAGCAGCCGGACAGGGTTAGATACGCAGTATTTT. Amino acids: CASSRTGLDTQYF.

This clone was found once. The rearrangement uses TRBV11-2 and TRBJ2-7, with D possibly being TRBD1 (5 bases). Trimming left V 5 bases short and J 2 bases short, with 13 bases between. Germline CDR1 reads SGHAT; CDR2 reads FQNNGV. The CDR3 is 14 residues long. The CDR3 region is CASSEGHSAYEQYF. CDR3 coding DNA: TGTGCCAGCAGCGAAGGACACTCCGCCTACGAGCAGTACTTC.

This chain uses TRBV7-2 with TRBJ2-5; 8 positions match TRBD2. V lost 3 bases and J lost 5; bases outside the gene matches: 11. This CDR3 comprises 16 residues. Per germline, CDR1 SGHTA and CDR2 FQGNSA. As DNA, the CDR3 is TGTGCCAGCAGCTTTAGCGGGGAGGTGGCGGGTGAGACCCAGTACTTC. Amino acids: CASSFSGEVAGETQYF.

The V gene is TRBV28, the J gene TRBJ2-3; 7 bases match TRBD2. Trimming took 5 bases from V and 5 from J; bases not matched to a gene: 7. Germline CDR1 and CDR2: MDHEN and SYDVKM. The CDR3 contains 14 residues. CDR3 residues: CASSMREFRDTQYF. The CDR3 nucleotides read TGTGCCAGCAGTATGCGGGAGTTCCGAGATACGCAGTATTTT.

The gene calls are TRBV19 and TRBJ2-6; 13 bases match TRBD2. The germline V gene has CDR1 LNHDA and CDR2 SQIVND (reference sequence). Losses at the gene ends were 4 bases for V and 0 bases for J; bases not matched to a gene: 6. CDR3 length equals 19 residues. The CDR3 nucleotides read TGTGCCAGTAGTACGGGACTAGCGGGGAGACCCTCTGGGGCCAACGTCCTGACTTTC. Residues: CASSTGLAGRPSGANVLTF. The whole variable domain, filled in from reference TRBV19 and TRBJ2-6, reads DGGITQSPKYLFRKEGQNVTLSCEQNLNHDAMYWYRQDPGQGLRLIYYSQIVNDFQKGDIAEGYSVSREKKESFPLTVTSAQKNPTAFYLCASSTGLAGRPSGANVLTFGAGSRLTVL.